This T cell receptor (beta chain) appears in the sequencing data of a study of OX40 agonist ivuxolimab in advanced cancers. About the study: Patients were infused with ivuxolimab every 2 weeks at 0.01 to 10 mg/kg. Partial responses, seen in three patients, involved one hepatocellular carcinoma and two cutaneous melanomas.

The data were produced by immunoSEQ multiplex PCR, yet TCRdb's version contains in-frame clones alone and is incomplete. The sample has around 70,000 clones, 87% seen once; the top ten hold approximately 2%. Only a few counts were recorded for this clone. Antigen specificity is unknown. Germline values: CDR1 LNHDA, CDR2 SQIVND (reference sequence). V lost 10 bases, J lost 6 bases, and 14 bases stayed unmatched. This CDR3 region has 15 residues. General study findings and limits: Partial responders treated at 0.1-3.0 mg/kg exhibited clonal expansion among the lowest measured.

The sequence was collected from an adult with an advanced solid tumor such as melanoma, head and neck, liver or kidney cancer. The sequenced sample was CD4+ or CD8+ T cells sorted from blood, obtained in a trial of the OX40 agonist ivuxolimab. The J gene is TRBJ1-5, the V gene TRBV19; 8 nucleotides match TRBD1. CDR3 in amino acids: CATRPGQGLGQPQHF. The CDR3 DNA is TGTGCCACTAGGCCCGGACAGGGCTTAGGTCAGCCCCAGCATTTT.